A selection of T cell receptor beta chains follows, all from one sample in a study of cytomegalovirus exposure and HLA in healthy donors. Sequencing was performed with immunoSEQ multiplex PCR; in TCRdb, only in-frame clones are kept and a portion is missing. The sample includes about 43,000 clones, around nine tenths of them seen just once. The specimen was PBMCs. The receptors derive from a man between 18 and 29 years old in good health and CMV-seronegative. The CDR3 runs from the conserved cysteine through the conserved F or W. Each record gives: D gene, clone size, V gene, J gene, CDR3 protein, CDR3 DNA. A D gene is named only where the DNA matches it firmly. A clone size is listed for some rows: how often the clone was seen (once, few, many), or a class if it is expanded.

d_gene: .; abundance: .; v_gene: TRBV4-1; j_gene: TRBJ1-2; CDR3aa: CASSLTVVSGYTF; CDR3nt: TGCGCCAGCAGCCTGACAGTCGTCTCTGGCTACACCTTC
d_gene: TRBD1; abundance: .; v_gene: TRBV29-1; j_gene: TRBJ2-3; CDR3aa: CSVANRGPSTDTQYF; CDR3nt: TGCAGCGTTGCCAACAGGGGGCCTAGCACAGATACGCAGTATTTT
d_gene: TRBD2; abundance: .; v_gene: TRBV4-2; j_gene: TRBJ2-7; CDR3aa: CASSQEPSGPYEQYF; CDR3nt: TGTGCCAGCAGCCAAGAACCTAGCGGTCCCTACGAGCAGTACTTC
d_gene: .; abundance: once; v_gene: TRBV6-1; j_gene: TRBJ1-6; CDR3aa: CASSEAHRVNGPLHF; CDR3nt: TGTGCCAGCAGTGAGGCTCACAGGGTAAATGGACCCCTCCACTTT
d_gene: TRBD1; abundance: .; v_gene: TRBV7-9; j_gene: TRBJ2-3; CDR3aa: CASSLSVGDRGILYF; CDR3nt: TGTGCCAGCAGCTTATCCGTTGGCGACAGGGGGATTTTGTATTTT
d_gene: TRBD2; abundance: .; v_gene: TRBV7-2; j_gene: TRBJ2-1; CDR3aa: CASSGRTSGGSYNEQFF; CDR3nt: TGTGCCAGCAGCGGACGGACTAGCGGGGGATCCTACAATGAGCAGTTCTTC
d_gene: TRBD2; abundance: .; v_gene: TRBV10-1; j_gene: TRBJ2-3; CDR3aa: CASSESGTSGGMSTDTQYF; CDR3nt: TGCGCCAGCAGTGAGTCAGGGACTAGCGGGGGGATGAGCACAGATACGCAGTATTTT
d_gene: .; abundance: .; v_gene: TRBV5-1; j_gene: TRBJ2-5; CDR3aa: CASKRGSQETQYF; CDR3nt: TGCGCCAGCAAGAGGGGGTCCCAAGAGACCCAGTACTTC
d_gene: .; abundance: .; v_gene: TRBV15; j_gene: TRBJ1-4; CDR3aa: CATSRDLGAVDDNEKLFF; CDR3nt: TGTGCCACCAGCAGAGATCTTGGGGCGGTAGATGACAATGAAAAACTGTTTTTT
d_gene: TRBD2; abundance: .; v_gene: TRBV5-3; j_gene: TRBJ2-3; CDR3aa: CARSSPSGTSLDTQYF; CDR3nt: TGTGCCAGAAGCTCTCCCTCCGGGACTAGCCTGGATACGCAGTATTTT
d_gene: .; abundance: .; v_gene: TRBV19; j_gene: TRBJ1-5; CDR3aa: CASSIDLNQPQHF; CDR3nt: TGTGCCAGTAGTATAGATCTCAATCAGCCCCAGCATTTT
d_gene: .; abundance: .; v_gene: TRBV5-1; j_gene: TRBJ2-2; CDR3aa: CASSLGTATGGELFF; CDR3nt: TGCGCCAGCAGCTTGGGGACAGCAACAGGCGGGGAGCTGTTTTTT
d_gene: .; abundance: .; v_gene: TRBV6-5; j_gene: TRBJ1-2; CDR3aa: CASSSRSWYGYTF; CDR3nt: TGTGCCAGCAGTAGCCGGTCCTGGTATGGCTACACCTTC
d_gene: .; abundance: .; v_gene: TRBV19; j_gene: TRBJ1-5; CDR3aa: CASSSSGARQPQHF; CDR3nt: TGTGCCAGTAGTAGTTCAGGGGCCCGTCAGCCCCAGCATTTT
d_gene: TRBD1; abundance: .; v_gene: TRBV16; j_gene: TRBJ2-7; CDR3aa: CASSQTRQGVWEQYF; CDR3nt: TGTGCCAGCAGCCAAACAAGACAGGGGGTCTGGGAGCAGTACTTC
d_gene: TRBD1; abundance: .; v_gene: TRBV7-2; j_gene: TRBJ1-1; CDR3aa: CASSSTGALSTEAFF; CDR3nt: TGTGCCAGCAGCTCCACAGGGGCGTTGAGCACTGAAGCTTTCTTT
d_gene: .; abundance: .; v_gene: TRBV5-1; j_gene: TRBJ2-1; CDR3aa: CASSSGQPRDEQFF; CDR3nt: TGCGCCAGCAGCTCAGGACAGCCCAGGGATGAGCAGTTCTTC
d_gene: TRBD2; abundance: .; v_gene: TRBV19; j_gene: TRBJ2-7; CDR3aa: CASSARTSGNYEQYF; CDR3nt: TGTGCCAGTAGTGCAAGGACTAGCGGCAACTACGAGCAGTACTTC
d_gene: .; abundance: .; v_gene: TRBV7-9; j_gene: TRBJ1-1; CDR3aa: CASTTGEGGAFF; CDR3nt: TGTGCCAGCACCACTGGGGAGGGTGGAGCTTTCTTT
d_gene: TRBD1; abundance: .; v_gene: TRBV7-6; j_gene: TRBJ1-2; CDR3aa: CASSSGTGGSIYGYTF; CDR3nt: TGTGCCAGCAGCTCGGGGACAGGGGGTAGTATCTATGGCTACACCTTC
d_gene: .; abundance: .; v_gene: TRBV23-1; j_gene: TRBJ1-2; CDR3aa: CASSQTSYRNYGYTF; CDR3nt: TGCGCCAGCAGTCAGACGTCGTACAGGAACTATGGCTACACCTTC
d_gene: TRBD2; abundance: .; v_gene: TRBV7-2; j_gene: TRBJ2-7; CDR3aa: CASSLAGTSDYEQYF; CDR3nt: TGTGCCAGCAGCTTAGCGGGGACTAGCGACTACGAGCAGTACTTC
d_gene: TRBD2; abundance: .; v_gene: TRBV6-5; j_gene: TRBJ2-7; CDR3aa: CASSYSSGSSYEQYF; CDR3nt: TGTGCCAGCAGTTACTCTAGCGGGAGCTCCTACGAGCAGTACTTC
d_gene: .; abundance: .; v_gene: TRBV21-1; j_gene: TRBJ2-7; CDR3aa: CASSKDRDGYEQYF; CDR3nt: TGTGCCAGCAGCAAGGACAGGGATGGATACGAGCAGTACTTC
d_gene: TRBD1; abundance: .; v_gene: TRBV6-5; j_gene: TRBJ2-7; CDR3aa: CASSYSATGQGHF; CDR3nt: TGTGCCAGCAGTTACTCGGCCACTGGACAGGGCCACTTC
d_gene: TRBD2; abundance: once; v_gene: TRBV5-4; j_gene: TRBJ2-1; CDR3aa: CATSSGEYNEQFF; CDR3nt: TGTGCCACCTCTAGCGGGGAGTACAATGAGCAGTTCTTC
d_gene: .; abundance: .; v_gene: TRBV4-2; j_gene: TRBJ2-1; CDR3aa: CASSQDDRGSYNEQFF; CDR3nt: TGTGCCAGCAGCCAAGATGACCGAGGCTCCTACAATGAGCAGTTCTTC
d_gene: TRBD1; abundance: .; v_gene: TRBV6-5; j_gene: TRBJ1-3; CDR3aa: CASRNRGTGNTIYF; CDR3nt: TGTGCCAGCAGAAACAGGGGGACTGGAAACACCATATATTTT
d_gene: .; abundance: .; v_gene: TRBV9; j_gene: TRBJ2-6; CDR3aa: CASSARHSSGANVLTF; CDR3nt: TGTGCCAGCAGCGCAAGACACTCCTCTGGGGCCAACGTCCTGACTTTC
d_gene: .; abundance: .; v_gene: TRBV7-2; j_gene: TRBJ1-5; CDR3aa: CASSLGKTTGQPQHF; CDR3nt: TGTGCCAGCAGCTTAGGGAAAACGACAGGACAGCCCCAGCATTTT
d_gene: TRBD1; abundance: .; v_gene: TRBV7-9; j_gene: TRBJ1-4; CDR3aa: CASSKGTGDATNEKLFF; CDR3nt: TGTGCCAGCAGCAAAGGGACAGGAGACGCAACTAATGAAAAACTGTTTTTT
d_gene: TRBD1; abundance: .; v_gene: TRBV28; j_gene: TRBJ1-4; CDR3aa: CASSLSLTGSEKLFF; CDR3nt: TGTGCCAGCAGTTTATCTTTGACAGGGAGTGAAAAACTGTTTTTT
d_gene: TRBD2; abundance: .; v_gene: TRBV5-1; j_gene: TRBJ2-7; CDR3aa: CASSLAASGVSYEQYF; CDR3nt: TGCGCCAGCAGCTTGGCGGCTAGCGGGGTCTCCTACGAGCAGTACTTC
d_gene: TRBD1; abundance: .; v_gene: TRBV7-9; j_gene: TRBJ2-5; CDR3aa: CASSSPGAGQGETQYF; CDR3nt: TGTGCCAGCAGCTCACCAGGCGCCGGACAGGGAGAGACCCAGTACTTC
d_gene: .; abundance: .; v_gene: TRBV5-5; j_gene: TRBJ1-4; CDR3aa: CASSWPTGSNEKLFF; CDR3nt: TGTGCCAGCAGCTGGCCTACAGGGTCTAATGAAAAACTGTTTTTT
d_gene: TRBD1; abundance: .; v_gene: TRBV5-4; j_gene: TRBJ1-2; CDR3aa: CASSLPWRAGGSGYTF; CDR3nt: TGTGCCAGCAGCCTGCCATGGCGGGCAGGGGGCTCTGGCTACACCTTC
d_gene: TRBD1; abundance: .; v_gene: TRBV27; j_gene: TRBJ1-2; CDR3aa: CASRSTGFNYGYTF; CDR3nt: TGTGCCAGCAGGTCGACAGGGTTTAACTATGGCTACACCTTC
d_gene: .; abundance: .; v_gene: TRBV19; j_gene: TRBJ1-1; CDR3aa: CASSTSRENTEAFF; CDR3nt: TGTGCCAGTAGTACTTCCAGGGAGAACACTGAAGCTTTCTTT
d_gene: TRBD1; abundance: .; v_gene: TRBV19; j_gene: TRBJ1-1; CDR3aa: CASSRNRGTEAFF; CDR3nt: TGTGCCAGTAGTAGAAACAGGGGCACTGAAGCTTTCTTT
d_gene: TRBD1; abundance: .; v_gene: TRBV29-1; j_gene: TRBJ1-2; CDR3aa: CSAEQGSYGYTF; CDR3nt: TGCAGCGCCGAACAGGGGTCCTATGGCTACACCTTC
d_gene: TRBD1; abundance: .; v_gene: TRBV6-5; j_gene: TRBJ2-7; CDR3aa: CASSLVDRGLEQYF; CDR3nt: TGTGCCAGCAGTTTGGTGGACAGGGGGCTCGAGCAGTACTTC
d_gene: .; abundance: .; v_gene: TRBV7-2; j_gene: TRBJ2-3; CDR3aa: CASSLASAKVDTQYF; CDR3nt: TGTGCCAGCAGCTTAGCTAGCGCGAAGGTAGATACGCAGTATTTT
d_gene: TRBD2; abundance: .; v_gene: TRBV7-2; j_gene: TRBJ2-5; CDR3aa: CASSTRLAGAQETQYF; CDR3nt: TGTGCCAGCAGCACTCGACTAGCGGGCGCCCAAGAGACCCAGTACTTC
d_gene: TRBD2; abundance: .; v_gene: TRBV5-1; j_gene: TRBJ2-1; CDR3aa: CASSRASGQYNEQFF; CDR3nt: TGCGCCAGCAGCAGGGCTAGCGGCCAATACAATGAGCAGTTCTTC
d_gene: .; abundance: once; v_gene: TRBV7-2; j_gene: TRBJ2-1; CDR3aa: CASSSRTHNEQFF; CDR3nt: TGTGCCAGCAGCTCCCGGACACACAATGAGCAGTTCTTC
d_gene: .; abundance: few; v_gene: TRBV6-5; j_gene: TRBJ1-2; CDR3aa: CASSELGGSYGYTF; CDR3nt: TGTGCCAGCAGTGAATTGGGTGGGAGCTATGGCTACACCTTC